This entry lists 27 T cell receptor beta chains sequenced from one sample in a study of blood T cell repertoires in COVID-19. Produced via immunoSEQ multiplex PCR; TCRdb's table is partial and in-frame only. The table includes around 92,000 clones, 86% detected once. Sequenced: peripheral blood. The receptors come from a woman aged 55-69 years in a cohort sampled during active or convalescent COVID-19.

The CDR3 region is CASSPRTGLQETQYF. The CDR3 region has the DNA TGTGCCAGCAGTCCTAGGACAGGCCTCCAAGAGACCCAGTACTTC. This chain connects TRBV27 to TRBJ2-5, with TRBD1 matching over 7 bases. The CDR3 has 15 residues. The junction had 7 bases not matched to a gene; V was cut back by 5 bases and J by 1 base. The V gene's germline CDR1 is MNHEY and CDR2 SMNVEV (reference sequence).

This rearrangement joins TRBV10-1 to TRBJ1-1; the match to TRBD1 covers 8 bases. In germline, CDR1 is WNHNN, CDR2 SYGVQD (reference sequence). With 9 bases clipped from V and 3 bases from J, the junction kept 15 bases outside the gene matches. This CDR3 spans 16 amino acids. CDR3 residues: CASRTGKVSGDTEAFF. The CDR3 DNA is TGCGCCAGTCGGACAGGGAAAGTGTCGGGGGACACTGAAGCTTTCTTT.

The DNA of the CDR3 is TGCGCCAGCAGCTTGACCTTAGGGACAGTCACAGATACGCAGTATTTT. Protein: CASSLTLGTVTDTQYF. The chain recombines TRBV5-1 with TRBJ2-3, with 7 positions matching TRBD1. V lost 1 base, J lost 2 bases, and 7 bases stayed unmatched. Looked up from germline, CDR1 is SGHRS and CDR2 is YFSETQ. CDR3 length equals 16 residues. The full variable domain, with the rest looked up from reference TRBV5-1 and TRBJ2-3, is KAGVTQTPRYLIKTRGQQVTLSCSPISGHRSVSWYQQTPGQGLQFLFEYFSETQRNKGNFPGRFSGRQFSNSRSEMNVSTLELGDSALYLCASSLTLGTVTDTQYFGPGTRLTVL.

This clone was seen more than once but under ten times. The chain employs TRBV5-1 and TRBJ1-2; 12 nucleotides align to TRBD1. The CDR3 runs 14 residues. Germline values: CDR1 SGHRS, CDR2 YFSETQ. V was clipped by 4 bases and J by 8 bases; unmatched bases: 6. The DNA for the CDR3 is TGCGCCAGCAGCGCGGGACAGGGGGCTTGGGGCTACACCTTC. Translated, it gives CASSAGQGAWGYTF. The variable domain in full, with the rest retrieved from reference TRBV5-1 and TRBJ1-2, is KAGVTQTPRYLIKTRGQQVTLSCSPISGHRSVSWYQQTPGQGLQFLFEYFSETQRNKGNFPGRFSGRQFSNSRSEMNVSTLELGDSALYLCASSAGQGAWGYTFGSGTRLTVV.

This sequence joins TRBV11-2 and TRBJ2-7, with 10 positions matching TRBD2. The germline V gene encodes CDR1 SGHAT and CDR2 FQNNGV. The CDR3 extends over 15 amino acids. Trimming removed 1 base from V and 5 bases from J; junction bases left unmatched: 5. CDR3 in amino acids: CASSLGLLAGDEQYF. Written as DNA, the CDR3 is TGTGCCAGCAGCTTAGGGCTGCTAGCGGGAGACGAGCAGTACTTC.

The V gene is TRBV9, the J gene TRBJ1-2, with unresolved D. Germline-derived CDR1 and CDR2 are SGDLS and YYNGEE. V lost 4 bases and J 3 bases, leaving 7 bases between the germline ends. CDR3 size: 12 residues. The CDR3 nucleotides read TGTGCCAGCAGCCCCGGGGACTATGGCTACACCTTC. Translating gives CASSPGDYGYTF.

The chain is built from TRBV19 and TRBJ2-2; 12 bases map to TRBD2. The length of the CDR3 is 15 residues. Looked up from germline, CDR1 is LNHDA and CDR2 is SQIVND (reference sequence). Germline trimming cut 7 bases from V and 6 bases from J; bases unmatched to any gene: 6. The CDR3 DNA follows: TGTGCCAGTAAGACTAGCGGGAGTAGGGCCGGGGAGCTGTTTTTT. Translation gives CASKTSGSRAGELFF.

This clone has just one count. The chain carries TRBV5-5 and TRBJ1-2; 8 bases line up with TRBD1. Germline CDR1 and CDR2: SGHKS and YYEKEE (reference sequence). The length of the CDR3 is 17 residues. The J segment lost 3 bases and the V segment lost 2 bases, leaving 12 bases of the junction unmatched. The CDR3: CASSLQGGAMSDYGYTF. For the CDR3, the DNA is TGTGCCAGCAGCTTACAGGGGGGCGCGATGTCGGACTATGGCTACACCTTC.

This clone has just a few counts. The chain combines TRBV30 with TRBJ1-2; the D gene is possibly TRBD1 (6 bases). Germline CDR1 and CDR2: GTSNPN and SVGIG (reference sequence). Trimming left V 0 bases short and J 5 bases short, with 16 bases between. This CDR3 spans 15 amino acids. The CDR3: CAWSVLRGNRYGYTF. The CDR3 nucleotides read TGTGCCTGGAGTGTACTAAGGGGGAATAGGTATGGCTACACCTTC.

This sequence joins TRBV24-1 and TRBJ1-2, with D unclear. CDR1 KGHDR and CDR2 SFDVKD come from the germline V gene. This CDR3 is built from 12 residues. Trimming took 5 bases from V and 6 from J, leaving 9 bases between them. The CDR3 DNA sequence: TGTGCCACCAGTGGATATCGGGATGGCTACACCTTC. It translates to CATSGYRDGYTF.

The chain couples TRBV28 to TRBJ1-5; weak D call: TRBD1 (6 bases). Germline V gene lookup returns CDR1 MDHEN and CDR2 SYDVKM. The V gene lost 2 bases and the J gene lost 8 bases, with 13 bases spanning the gap. This CDR3 region has 14 residues. The CDR3 coding sequence is TGTGCCAGCAGTTTACCAGGACAGTTAGAGCCCCAGCATTTT. Protein: CASSLPGQLEPQHF.

Points on this clone: The junction departs from the called germline gene at one end, perhaps through a read error. V is TRBV9 and J is TRBJ2-3; TRBD1 is a possible D gene (5 bases). Germline V gene lookup returns CDR1 SGDLS and CDR2 YYNGEE. The CDR3 length is 15 residues. The CDR3 DNA sequence: TGTGCCAGCAGCGTAGATCCTAGGGGCTCAGACACGCAGTATTTT. It encodes CASSVDPRGSDTQYF.

The chain is built from TRBV11-2 and TRBJ2-3, with 8 bases aligning to TRBD2. The germline V gene encodes CDR1 SGHAT and CDR2 FQNNGV. V lost 1 base and J lost 2; bases outside the gene matches: 8. This CDR3 contains 17 residues. CDR3 bases: TGTGCCAGCAGCTTAGCCCGGGGGGGAGGGCCCACAGATACGCAGTATTTT. It translates to CASSLARGGGPTDTQYF.

V is TRBV10-2 and J is TRBJ1-2; D is unclear. Trimming left V 4 bases short and J 0 bases short, with 3 bases between. Germline V CDR1 and CDR2: WSHSY, SAAADI. This CDR3 contains 12 residues. The CDR3 sequence is CASSVANYGYTF. Here the CDR3 DNA reads TGCGCCAGCAGTGTAGCTAACTATGGCTACACCTTC.

This chain links TRBV6-5 with TRBJ1-4; D possibly corresponds to TRBD1 (5 bases). The CDR3 is 15 residues long. V was cut by 6 bases and J by 6 bases, with 17 bases left in between. Germline V gene lookup returns CDR1 MNHEY and CDR2 SVGAGI. The CDR3 here is CASRNPWGEYEKLFF. The CDR3 region has the DNA TGTGCCAGCAGGAACCCGTGGGGGGAGTATGAAAAACTGTTTTTT.

V and J are TRBV2 and TRBJ2-3, with 8 bases identical to TRBD1. CDR1 and CDR2 from the germline V gene are SNHLY and FYNNEI. V gave up 0 bases and J gave up 2 bases; unmatched junction bases: 19. The CDR3 consists of 21 residues. In DNA form, the CDR3 reads TGTGCCAGCAGTGAAGCGCTTCTTAGGGCTTCCCGGACAGGGAACACAGATACGCAGTATTTT. It codes for CASSEALLRASRTGNTDTQYF.

This sequence joins TRBV3-1 (or the pseudogene TRBV3-2) and TRBJ1-1; a possible D gene is TRBD1 (6 bases). The CDR3 is 12 residues long. V gave up 1 base and J gave up 10 bases, with 10 bases separating them. Per germline, CDR1 LGHDT and CDR2 YNNKEL (reference sequence). The CDR3, as DNA: TGTGCCAGCAGCCAAGTTCAGGGGATAGCTTTCTTT. It translates to CASSQVQGIAFF.

V gene TRBV11-3 combines with J gene TRBJ2-3, with D possibly TRBD1 on 6 matching bases. Germline V lookup: CDR1 SGHNT, CDR2 YENEEA. CDR3 length: 15 amino acids. Trimming pared 1 base from V and 2 bases from J, leaving 10 bases between. CDR3 residues: CASSLGGPVTDTQYF. As DNA, the CDR3 is TGTGCCAGCAGCTTAGGGGGGCCCGTCACAGATACGCAGTATTTT.

CDR3 in amino acids: CASSSGGTVKRANYGYTF. As DNA, the CDR3 is TGCGCCAGCAGCTCGGGGGGTACCGTTAAGCGCGCTAACTATGGCTACACCTTC. V usage is TRBV5-1 and J usage is TRBJ1-2; possibly TRBD1 for D (5 bases). V was cut by 3 bases and J by 0 bases, with 21 bases left in between. From germline, CDR1 is SGHRS and CDR2 YFSETQ. The CDR3 consists of 18 residues. The variable domain in full, completed from reference TRBV5-1 and TRBJ1-2, reads KAGVTQTPRYLIKTRGQQVTLSCSPISGHRSVSWYQQTPGQGLQFLFEYFSETQRNKGNFPGRFSGRQFSNSRSEMNVSTLELGDSALYLCASSSGGTVKRANYGYTFGSGTRLTVV.

The V and J genes are TRBV6-1 and TRBJ1-1, with TRBD1 as a possible D gene (6 bases). CDR3 length equals 16 residues. Trimming took off 2 bases at V and 0 bases at J, with 13 bases between the two ends. CDR1 is MNHNS, CDR2 SASEGT, per germline. The CDR3 reads CASSENPTGMNTEAFF. The CDR3 bases are TGTGCCAGCAGTGAAAACCCGACAGGCATGAACACTGAAGCTTTCTTT.

This chain uses TRBV5-1 with TRBJ2-7; D unclear. Trimming left V 5 bases short and J 1 base short, with 10 bases between. The germline CDR1 and CDR2 sequences are SGHRS and YFSETQ. This CDR3 comprises 13 residues. In nucleotides, the CDR3 is TGCGCCAGCAGAGTCGCCAGATCCTACGAGCAGTACTTC. Encoded protein: CASRVARSYEQYF.

The chain couples TRBV6-5 to TRBJ1-3; 7 bases are a match to TRBD1. Germline V CDR1 and CDR2: MNHEY, SVGAGI. CDR3 length: 15 residues. V dropped 2 bases and J dropped 4; count of bases not matched to a gene: 5. The CDR3 bases are TGTGCCAGCAGTTACCCCCCGACAGGGGGAAACACCATATATTTT. This gives the protein CASSYPPTGGNTIYF.

The chain uses TRBV3-1 (or the pseudogene TRBV3-2) and TRBJ1-4; unclear D gene. Germline values: CDR1 LGHDT, CDR2 YNNKEL (reference sequence). This CDR3 comprises 16 residues. Trimming took off 3 bases at V and 3 bases at J, with 14 bases between the two ends. As DNA, the CDR3 is TGTGCCAGCAGCCATGCTTGGAGCAGACCTAATGAAAAACTGTTTTTT. This encodes CASSHAWSRPNEKLFF.

The chain recombines TRBV7-3 with TRBJ2-2; 9 bases match TRBD2. This CDR3 is built from 18 residues. V dropped 0 bases and J dropped 5; count of bases not matched to a gene: 10. Germline CDR1 SGHTA, CDR2 FQGTGA. CDR3 DNA sequence: TGTGCCAGCAGCTTAACGTCGAACCTAGCGGGGAAGACCGGGGAGCTGTTTTTT. It is translated as CASSLTSNLAGKTGELFF.

This sequence joins TRBV2 and TRBJ2-3; D is possibly TRBD1 (6 bases). The germline V gene encodes CDR1 SNHLY and CDR2 FYNNEI. This CDR3 comprises 14 residues. Trimming shortened V by 5 bases and J by 4 bases, and 13 bases separated the two germline ends. The CDR3 region is CASSPDRWADTQYF. In DNA, the CDR3 is TGTGCCAGCAGTCCTGACAGGTGGGCAGATACGCAGTATTTT.

The chain couples TRBV18 to TRBJ1-2, with TRBD1 as a possible D gene (5 bases). This CDR3 spans 15 amino acids. V gave up 0 bases and J gave up 7 bases, with 15 bases separating them. Germline loops: CDR1 KGHSH, CDR2 LQKENI. This CDR3 is CASSPPGQLQSGYTF. Written as DNA, the CDR3 is TGTGCCAGCTCACCACCGGGGCAGCTACAGAGTGGCTACACCTTC.

V usage is TRBV9 and J usage is TRBJ2-2; 15 bases are a match to TRBD2. V lost 0 bases to trimming and J lost 8 bases; unmatched junction nucleotides: 8. CDR3 length equals 18 residues. Germline V CDR1 and CDR2: SGDLS, YYNGEE. This CDR3 reads CASSVAGGTSGRKGELFF. CDR3 nucleotide sequence: TGTGCCAGCAGCGTAGCGGGGGGGACTAGCGGGAGGAAAGGGGAGCTGTTTTTT.